Each of the 30 T cell receptor beta chains below was sequenced from the same sample in a study of T cell responses to AZD1222 COVID-19 vaccine. Sequencing was performed with immunoSEQ multiplex PCR; in TCRdb, only in-frame clones are kept and a portion is missing. The sample gives about 89,000 clones, about 90% of which show up once; less than 5.5% is in the top ten. Sequencing used peripheral blood, obtained on day 0 of MenACWY control vaccination. Every receptor here comes from an adult in good health.

The chain combines TRBV18 with TRBJ1-1, with 11 bases fitting TRBD1. The CDR3 is 18 residues long. The V gene's germline CDR1 is KGHSH and CDR2 LQKENI. Trimming at V came to 6 bases and at J to 10 bases, leaving 22 bases not matched to a gene. CDR3 sequence (DNA): TGTGCCAGCTCGCCCGGACGACCCGCTCCCGCGGGACAGGGGGGAGCTTTCTTT. Translating it yields CASSPGRPAPAGQGGAFF.

This chain connects TRBV3-1 (or the pseudogene TRBV3-2) to TRBJ2-1, with a weak D call TRBD1 (6 bases). The CDR3 extends over 16 amino acids. Trimming cost V 1 base and J 0 bases, with 10 bases left between them. Per the germline V gene, CDR1 is LGHDT and CDR2 is YNNKEL (reference sequence). The chain's CDR3 is CASSQGQDSSYNEQFF. In DNA, the CDR3 is TGTGCCAGCAGCCAAGGCCAGGACAGCTCCTACAATGAGCAGTTCTTC.

The chain couples TRBV6-5 to TRBJ2-1; D gene ambiguous. CDR1 MNHEY and CDR2 SVGAGI come from the germline V gene. The V and J ends lost 7 bases and 5 bases respectively, with 12 bases between them. The CDR3 has 13 amino acids. The CDR3 region has the DNA TGTGCCAGCAACCTCAGGAGCCACAATGAGCAGTTCTTC. Translating gives CASNLRSHNEQFF.

This sequence joins TRBV18 and TRBJ1-4; D gene ambiguous. The CDR3 is 14 residues long. Looked up from germline, CDR1 is KGHSH and CDR2 is LQKENI. V shed 0 bases and J shed 5 bases, with 7 bases lying between them. This CDR3 reads CASSPPSANEKLFF. CDR3 DNA: TGTGCCAGCTCACCACCGTCAGCAAATGAAAAACTGTTTTTT.

This clone is a singleton in its sample. V is TRBV6-1 and J is TRBJ2-7, with D possibly being TRBD2 (5 bases). CDR3 length equals 15 residues. In germline, CDR1 is MNHNS, CDR2 SASEGT. Trimming shortened V by 1 base and J by 6 bases, and 16 bases separated the two germline ends. CDR3 amino acids: CASSEVRAEVGEQYF. CDR3 in DNA: TGTGCCAGCAGTGAAGTTCGTGCGGAGGTTGGCGAGCAGTACTTC.

The chain is built from TRBV12-5 and TRBJ1-1, with 11 bases fitting TRBD1. V shed 5 bases and J 6 bases; nucleotides not matched to a gene: 5. Germline V gene data show CDR1 as LGHNT and CDR2 as FRNRAP. This CDR3 comprises 14 residues. CDR3: CASGTGQGASEAFF. The CDR3 DNA is TGTGCTAGTGGTACCGGACAGGGGGCGTCTGAAGCTTTCTTT.

The CDR3 DNA reads TGTGCCAGTAGTAGTAGCGGGAGGGCTCTCGATGAGCAGTTCTTC. Amino acids: CASSSSGRALDEQFF. This chain uses TRBV19 with TRBJ2-1; the match to TRBD2 covers 11 bases. The V and J ends lost 4 bases and 8 bases, in that order; junction bases with no gene match: 7. CDR1 and CDR2 from the germline V gene are LNHDA and SQIVND (reference sequence). CDR3 length equals 15 residues.

This rearrangement joins TRBV6-5 to TRBJ1-1; perhaps TRBD1 as D (5 bases). Germline lookup yields CDR1 MNHEY and CDR2 SVGAGI. The ends were cut back, 6 bases at V and 3 bases at J, with 8 bases in the middle. The CDR3 extends over 12 amino acids. CDR3 nucleotides: TGTGCCAGCAGACAGGACTACACTGAAGCTTTCTTT. Amino acids: CASRQDYTEAFF.

This clone came up once. The chain combines TRBV25-1 with TRBJ1-5; possible D gene TRBD1, 5 bases. CDR1 and CDR2 (germline): MGHDK, SYGVNS. There are 15 residues in the CDR3. Trimming took off 6 bases at V and 7 bases at J, with 19 bases between the two ends. CDR3 sequence reads: CASSGPTGTGQPQHF. CDR3 sequence (DNA): TGTGCCAGCAGCGGGCCTACCGGGACGGGGCAGCCCCAGCATTTT.

The genes are TRBV7-2 and TRBJ2-3, with D uncertain. The CDR3 is 12 residues long. Germline CDR1 reads SGHTA; CDR2 reads FQGNSA. Between the trimmed V and J ends, which lost 5 bases and 2 bases, there was a span of 5 bases. CDR3 coding DNA: TGTGCCAGCAGCACCTACACAGATACGCAGTATTTT. Translation gives CASSTYTDTQYF.

The V gene is TRBV5-1, the J gene TRBJ2-7, with 7 bases aligning to TRBD1. V trimming: 0 bases; J trimming: 3 bases; junction bases outside the gene matches: 6. CDR3 length equals 15 residues. Germline V gene data show CDR1 as SGHRS and CDR2 as YFSETQ. The CDR3 spells CASSLGGQALYEQYF. The CDR3 DNA follows: TGCGCCAGCAGCTTGGGTGGACAGGCGCTCTACGAGCAGTACTTC.

The J gene is TRBJ1-2, the V gene TRBV7-9; no clear D gene. Trimming removed 5 bases at V and 2 bases at J, with 18 bases between. Germline loops: CDR1 SEHNR, CDR2 FQNEAQ (reference sequence). The CDR3 runs 16 residues. The CDR3 is CASSPGVSSSNYGYTF. Written as DNA, the CDR3 is TGTGCCAGCAGCCCCGGTGTAAGCAGCTCAAACTATGGCTACACCTTC.

The chain joins TRBV12-5 to TRBJ2-6; D remains unclear. Deletions cut 0 bases from V and 1 base from J, with 7 bases between. The CDR3 is 16 amino acids. Germline V gene data show CDR1 as LGHNT and CDR2 as FRNRAP. CDR3 loop: CASGLVQTSGANVLTF. The CDR3 coding sequence is TGTGCTAGTGGTTTGGTACAGACGTCTGGGGCCAACGTCCTGACTTTC. The full variable domain, completed using reference TRBV12-5 and TRBJ2-6, is DARVTQTPRHKVTEMGQEVTMRCQPILGHNTVFWYRQTMMQGLELLAYFRNRAPLDDSGMPKDRFSAEMPDATLATLKIQPSEPRDSAVYFCASGLVQTSGANVLTFGAGSRLTVL.

This clone has just one count. The chain uses TRBV6-5 and TRBJ1-2; the match to TRBD1 covers 7 bases. CDR3 size: 14 residues. After removal of 10 bases from V and 1 base from J, the junction contained 9 bases not matched to a gene. The V gene's germline CDR1 is MNHEY and CDR2 SVGAGI. The DNA of the CDR3 is TGTGCCACCACCAAAACAGGGGTTAACTATGGCTACACCTTC. Its translation is CATTKTGVNYGYTF.

CDR3 coding DNA: TGCAGCGTACACGGGCAGCTTGGGAACGAGCAGTACTTC. This sequence encodes CSVHGQLGNEQYF. This chain joins TRBV29-1 and TRBJ2-7; no clear D. From germline, CDR1 is SQVTM and CDR2 ANQGSEA. Trimming pared 6 bases from V and 5 bases from J, leaving 17 bases between. The CDR3 is 13 amino acids.

The chain joins TRBV28 to TRBJ2-3; 14 bases map to TRBD2. Losses at the gene ends were 4 bases for V and 6 bases for J; bases not matched to a gene: 9. The CDR3 runs 17 residues. The germline V gene has CDR1 MDHEN and CDR2 SYDVKM. The CDR3 loop is CASSSRMTSGGADTQYF. CDR3 in DNA: TGTGCCAGCAGTTCCCGGATGACTAGCGGGGGGGCCGATACGCAGTATTTT.

This chain uses TRBV4-2 with TRBJ2-5; D perhaps matches TRBD1 (6 bases). V gave up 1 base and J gave up 5 bases, with 23 bases separating them. This CDR3 contains 18 residues. Germline CDR1 reads LGHNA; CDR2 reads YNFKEQ. Here the CDR3 reads CASSQAPMSRGGGETQYF. The CDR3 DNA follows: TGTGCCAGCAGCCAAGCACCAATGTCCAGGGGCGGTGGGGAGACCCAGTACTTC.

The genes are TRBV6-5 and TRBJ1-1; D might be TRBD1 (5 bases). The ends were cut back, 2 bases at V and 8 bases at J, with 15 bases in the middle. Germline V gives CDR1 MNHEY, CDR2 SVGAGI. There are 14 residues in the CDR3. The CDR3 is CASSYRGGRAEAFF. CDR3 bases: TGTGCCAGCAGTTACAGAGGCGGCAGGGCAGAAGCTTTCTTT.

The chain carries TRBV5-1 and TRBJ1-6, with D perhaps TRBD1 (5 bases). The CDR3 length is 15 residues. Between the trimmed V and J ends, which lost 0 bases and 5 bases, there was a span of 9 bases. CDR1 and CDR2 from the germline V gene are SGHRS and YFSETQ. The CDR3 protein is CASSLGGPNNSPLHF. In nucleotides, the CDR3 is TGCGCCAGCAGCTTGGGGGGACCCAATAATTCACCCCTCCACTTT.

J is TRBJ2-1 and V is TRBV3-1 (or the pseudogene TRBV3-2), with no clear D. The germline gives CDR1 LGHDT, CDR2 YNNKEL (reference sequence). This CDR3 has 16 residues. Trimming removed 6 bases at V and 0 bases at J, with 15 bases between. This CDR3 reads CASSRQIASSYNEQFF. CDR3 nucleotide sequence: TGTGCCAGCAGTAGACAAATAGCAAGCTCCTACAATGAGCAGTTCTTC.

V and J are TRBV24-1 and TRBJ2-3; tentative D call: TRBD2 (6 bases). From germline, CDR1 is KGHDR and CDR2 SFDVKD. Trimming took 2 bases from V and 3 from J, leaving 8 bases between them. This CDR3 region has 14 residues. The CDR3 DNA sequence: TGTGCCACCAGTGATTGGGGAGGTACAGATACGCAGTATTTT. The encoded protein is CATSDWGGTDTQYF.

The table lists this clone with a count of one. CDR3 amino acids: CASSLGQGSEAFF. The CDR3 coding sequence is TGCGCCAGCAGCTTGGGCCAGGGGAGTGAAGCTTTCTTT. The J gene is TRBJ1-1, the V gene TRBV5-1; TRBD1 is a possible D gene (6 bases). The germline gives CDR1 SGHRS, CDR2 YFSETQ. The CDR3 sequence is 13 residues long. Trimming took off 0 bases at V and 7 bases at J, with 10 bases between the two ends.

The rearrangement links TRBV7-6 to TRBJ2-3; 7 nucleotides line up with TRBD2. The germline CDR1 and CDR2 sequences are SGHVS and FNYEAQ. The CDR3 spans 16 residues. Trimming removed 5 bases from V and 2 bases from J; junction bases left unmatched: 10. CDR3 coding DNA: TGTGCCAGCAGCCTAACCGGAGGGACTACCACAGATACGCAGTATTTT. Amino acids: CASSLTGGTTTDTQYF. Full variable domain (outside the CDR3, taken from reference TRBV7-6 and TRBJ2-3): GAGVSQSPRYKVTKRGQDVALRCDPISGHVSLYWYRQALGQGPEFLTYFNYEAQQDKSGLPNDRFSAERPEGSISTLTIQRTEQRDSAMYRCASSLTGGTTTDTQYFGPGTRLTVL.

J is TRBJ1-2 and V is TRBV6-5, with TRBD1 identical over 7 bases. Germline CDR1 MNHEY, CDR2 SVGAGI. The CDR3 has 13 residues. Unmatched junction bases numbered 7, after V lost 7 bases and J lost 5 bases. CDR3 region: CASTADRVYGYTF. CDR3 nucleotides: TGTGCCAGCACCGCCGACAGGGTGTATGGCTACACCTTC.

The chain has TRBV29-1 and TRBJ2-3, with D hard to call. Per the germline V gene, CDR1 is SQVTM and CDR2 is ANQGSEA. Between the trimmed V and J ends, which lost 3 bases and 4 bases, there was a span of 8 bases. There are 12 residues in the CDR3. CDR3 sequence (DNA): TGCAGCGTTGAGGAGTTCCCAGATACGCAGTATTTT. It specifies CSVEEFPDTQYF.

J is TRBJ1-3 and V is TRBV19; possible D gene TRBD1, 5 bases. From germline, CDR1 is LNHDA and CDR2 SQIVND (reference sequence). The CDR3 sequence is 16 residues long. V shed 3 bases and J shed 3 bases, with 15 bases lying between them. CDR3 in amino acids: CASSMPGGLGGNTIYF. DNA for the CDR3: TGTGCCAGTAGTATGCCCGGGGGTCTGGGTGGAAACACCATATATTTT.

This chain links TRBV27 with TRBJ1-5, with D tentatively TRBD1 (5 bases). Germline assignment: CDR1 MNHEY and CDR2 SMNVEV (reference sequence). V lost 5 bases and J 3 bases, leaving 11 bases between the germline ends. The CDR3 is made up of 14 amino acids. Here the CDR3 reads CASSGRGVNQPQHF. CDR3 coding DNA: TGTGCCAGCAGTGGCCGGGGGGTCAATCAGCCCCAGCATTTT.

The J gene is TRBJ2-3, the V gene TRBV7-3; no clear D. Deletions cut 1 base from V and 2 bases from J, with 10 bases between. The CDR3 runs 15 residues. Per the germline V gene, CDR1 is SGHTA and CDR2 is FQGTGA. CDR3 bases: TGTGCCAGCAGCTTAAGTGGGGTTGCCACAGATACGCAGTATTTT. Protein: CASSLSGVATDTQYF.

This rearrangement joins TRBV6-2 or TRBV6-3 to TRBJ2-3; 10 positions agree with TRBD2. Germline CDR1 MNHEY, CDR2 SVGEGT. The CDR3 totals 15 residues. V lost 2 bases and J lost 2; bases outside the gene matches: 1. The CDR3 nucleotides read TGTGCCAGCAGTTACCTAGCGGGGGACACAGATACGCAGTATTTT. This codes for CASSYLAGDTDTQYF.

V and J are TRBV7-8 and TRBJ2-3; 7 nucleotides agree with TRBD2. From germline, CDR1 is SGHVS and CDR2 FQNEAQ. V gave up 1 base and J gave up 9 bases; unmatched junction bases: 7. This CDR3 is built from 14 residues. In DNA, the CDR3 is TGTGCCAGCAGCTTAGGACTAGCTAAAGAGACGCAGTATTTT. Translated, it gives CASSLGLAKETQYF.